There are a few counts of the clone carrying this T cell receptor beta chain. Its matching antigen is unknown. These data originate in a study of T-cell memory formation after mild COVID-19. About the research overall: Clusters of TCRs were largely donor specific.

TCRdb independently ran MiXCR on the 5' RACE reads; one entry per CDR3 protein. The sample lists fewer than 700,000 distinct CDR3 sequences, more than 15% occurring once. The germline V gene encodes CDR1 LNHNV and CDR2 YYDKDF (reference sequence). The V end was cut by 5 bases, the J end by 0 bases, with 25 bases between. There are 19 residues in the CDR3. Points from the study as a whole: There was a balanced CD4/CD8 profile in clones contracting day 15 to 85, and later expanders leaned CD4+.

Sequencing input: PBMCs or a T cell subset sorted from them (not recorded which). The receptor was isolated from an adult woman who had mild COVID-19 (a few samples of this study predate the infection). Cell type and time point are not known. The rearrangement links TRBV15 to TRBJ2-5; D unclear. The CDR3 loop is CATSPTRSPGIQYQETQYF. In nucleotides, the CDR3 is TGTGCCACCAGCCCGACCCGGTCCCCAGGAATCCAATACCAAGAGACCCAGTACTTC.